Reported below is one T cell receptor beta chain. What it recognizes is unknown. These donors were members of the approximately 110-subject validation cohort, a group separate from the roughly 670-subject first cohort. The record originates from a study of cytomegalovirus exposure and HLA in healthy donors. Study summary: The same platform as the roughly 700 first-cohort repertoires was used for the 95 to 150 validation repertoires, a later analysis reported. The study, taken as a whole, reports: The tendency of first-cohort TCR clusters to co-occur in the 120 or so validation repertoires was the finding of a later analysis. TCR beta chains numbering about 160 were designated cytomegalovirus-associated.

Sequenced by immunoSEQ multiplex PCR; TCRdb stores in-frame clones only, minus some. Here the sample spans tens of thousands of clones, roughly 89% being singletons. The receptor comes from a young woman in good health and CMV-seronegative. The sequenced material came from PBMCs.

The CDR3, as DNA: TGTGCCAGCAGTTCGGGGGGGGTGCCTAACTATGGCTACACCTTC. Translation gives CASSSGGVPNYGYTF. The V and J genes are TRBV27 and TRBJ1-2; a weak D match, TRBD1 (5 bases). The V gene lost 4 bases and the J gene lost 0 bases, with 12 bases spanning the gap. Germline CDR1 is MNHEY and CDR2 is SMNVEV (reference sequence). The CDR3 sequence is 15 residues long.